This TCR beta chain comes out of a study of T cell clones after liver transplantation. The table came from immunoSEQ multiplex PCR; TCRdb's copy has only in-frame clones and leaves some out. The sample has 77,000 or so clones; 80% are singletons. The clonotype was recovered from a human patient who received a liver transplant. These T cells may partly come from the graft donor. The source was CD4+ T cells from blood, collected 12 months after liver transplant.

CDR3 DNA: TGTGCCAGCAGCTTTGGTCCGGGGCCAAAACCGCTAGCCAAAAACATTCAGTACTTC. Protein product: CASSFGPGPKPLAKNIQYF. The chain recombines TRBV7-8 with TRBJ2-4, with D possibly being TRBD1 or TRBD2 (5 bases each). This CDR3 comprises 19 residues. Germline-derived CDR1 and CDR2 are SGHVS and FQNEAQ. Trimming shortened V by 3 bases and J by 0 bases, and 21 bases separated the two germline ends.